This entry features one TCR beta chain sequence. As yet, its antigen is unknown. These data belong to a study of TIL therapy for anti-PD-1-resistant metastatic lung cancer. Sample time point: pre-treatment sample, taken before nivolumab and TIL therapy. Pleural nodules or supraclavicular lymph nodes made up most of the excised metastases sampled. Sequencing used immunoSEQ v3. Using immunoSEQ multiplex PCR, the repertoire was profiled, and TCRdb retains in-frame clones only, with some absent. The profile shows 20,000 to 30,000 clones, over 60% of them singletons. Trimming took 6 bases from V and 4 from J, leaving 13 bases between them. Germline V gene sequence: CDR1 MDHEN, CDR2 SYDVKM. CDR3 length: 14 residues. Whole-study findings and limits: Compared with baseline intratumoral T cells, expanded TIL cultures were more clonal and less diverse (approximately 6% vs 31%).

The TCR sequence derives from a person aged 25-79 years with non-small cell lung cancer. V is TRBV28 and J is TRBJ2-1; possibly TRBD1 for D (5 bases). The starting material was tumor tissue, obtained at baseline. Here the CDR3 DNA reads TGTGCCAGCAGCCGCCTCGACAGTTACAATGAGCAGTTCTTC. Protein product: CASSRLDSYNEQFF.